This T cell receptor (beta chain) was sequenced for a study of patients and donors after allogeneic stem cell transplantation. This CDR3 has 15 amino acids. The ends lost 5 bases at V and 2 bases at J; junction bases unmatched: 1. The germline gives CDR1 MNHNS, CDR2 SASEGT. In TCRdb, the RT-PCR reads were re-called with MiXCR into one record per CDR3 protein. Of 410,000 or so distinct CDR3 sequences detected, under 20% appear once; the ten largest clones hold roughly 7%. This clonotype was seen many times. This rearrangement joins TRBV6-1 to TRBJ2-6, with TRBD1 matching 9 bases. The TCR sequence derives from a human donor who was either an allogeneic HSCT recipient or a stem cell or donor lymphocyte infusion donor (not recorded which). It is not recorded whose cells these are; they may come from a transplant donor. The sample taken for sequencing was blood, either unsorted or a sorted T cell fraction (not recorded which). Here the CDR3 DNA reads TGTGCCAGCAGTCGACAGGGGGCTGGGGCCAACGTCCTGACTTTC. Translation gives CASSRQGAGANVLTF.